This passage covers 32 T cell receptor beta chains from one sample sequenced in a study of identical twins. TCRdb re-called the 5' RACE reads through MiXCR, storing one row per CDR3 protein. The sample contains under 1 million distinct CDR3 sequences, about 12% of which appear only once. This same sample was also part of a study on yellow fever vaccine responses in identical twins.

Input material: PBMCs. The receptor set was obtained from a woman aged 18-35 years in good health.

Ten or more counts support this clonotype. V is TRBV3-1 and J is TRBJ2-1; 9 positions match TRBD1. The CDR3 consists of 16 residues. The germline V gene encodes CDR1 LGHDT and CDR2 YNNKEL (reference sequence). Losses at the gene ends were 0 bases for V and 3 bases for J; bases not matched to a gene: 3. For the CDR3, the DNA is TGTGCCAGCAGCCAAGAACAGGGGGCTTTCTACAATGAGCAGTTCTTC. It yields the protein CASSQEQGAFYNEQFF.

In its sample, this clonotype was seen a few times. The chain employs TRBV14 and TRBJ2-2; no definite D call. Trimming took 4 bases from V and 8 from J, leaving 11 bases between them. This CDR3 spans 13 amino acids. The germline CDR1 and CDR2 sequences are SGHDN and FVKESK. In nucleotides, the CDR3 is TGTGCCAGCAGCCCAGCACCGGCGGGGGAGCTGTTTTTT. Translation gives CASSPAPAGELFF.

This clonotype occurred a few times. J is TRBJ2-3 and V is TRBV28, with 7 bases matching TRBD2. V gave up 5 bases and J gave up 2 bases; unmatched junction bases: 7. Germline V gene data show CDR1 as MDHEN and CDR2 as SYDVKM. The CDR3 totals 15 residues. In DNA form, the CDR3 reads TGTGCCAGCAGTGGCGCGGGAGCCAACACAGATACGCAGTATTTT. This codes for CASSGAGANTDTQYF.

The rearrangement links TRBV25-1 to TRBJ1-4; possibly TRBD1 for D (5 bases). CDR1 and CDR2 (germline): MGHDK, SYGVNS. This CDR3 is 16 amino acids long. The V and J ends lost 6 bases and 8 bases respectively, with 22 bases between them. The CDR3 bases are TGTGCCAGCAGCCTGAACGGGGTTGGGGCGAGGGAAAAACTGTTTTTT. It specifies CASSLNGVGAREKLFF.

As concerns this clonotype: A read error may produce the germline difference seen at one junction end. The genes are TRBV18 and TRBJ2-5; maybe TRBD1 (5 bases). This CDR3 region has 13 residues. The V gene's germline CDR1 is KGHSH and CDR2 LQKENI. The CDR3 bases are TGTGCCAGCTCTCCAGACGGACAAGGGACCCAGTACTTC. This translates into CASSPDGQGTQYF. The complete variable domain, with remaining parts taken from reference TRBV18 and TRBJ2-5, reads NAGVMQNPRHLVRRRGQEARLRCSPMKGHSHVYWYRQLPEEGLKFMVYLQKENIIDESGMPKERFSAEFPKEGPSILRIQQVVRGDSAAYFCASSPDGQGTQYFGPGTRLLVL.

This clonotype came up many times. This sequence joins TRBV24-1 and TRBJ2-4; D uncertain. CDR1 KGHDR and CDR2 SFDVKD come from the germline V gene. V was cut by 3 bases and J by 14 bases, with 13 bases left in between. This CDR3 spans 12 amino acids. The CDR3 DNA sequence: TGTGCCACCAGTGATACCGGACCCCTGAAGTACTTC. It codes for CATSDTGPLKYF.

The V gene is TRBV7-8, the J gene TRBJ2-1; a weak D match, TRBD2 (5 bases). V lost 5 bases, J lost 9 bases, and 11 bases lay in between. Germline CDR1 reads SGHVS; CDR2 reads FQNEAQ. The CDR3 loop spans 12 amino acids. Here the CDR3 reads CASSPGRFEQFF. CDR3 in DNA: TGTGCCAGCAGCCCGGGGAGATTTGAGCAGTTCTTC.

The chain is built from TRBV20-1 and TRBJ1-2, with 8 bases that match TRBD1. CDR3 length: 13 amino acids. V trimming: 2 bases; J trimming: 8 bases; junction bases outside the gene matches: 7. Germline CDR1 and CDR2: DFQATT and SNEGSKA (reference sequence). This chain's CDR3 is CSARPRTGRGYTF. DNA of the CDR3: TGCAGTGCTAGACCTCGGACAGGGAGAGGCTACACCTTC.

The rearrangement uses TRBV10-2 and TRBJ1-2; 9 bases map to TRBD1. Per germline, CDR1 WSHSY and CDR2 SAAADI. The CDR3 sequence is 16 residues long. The ends lost 0 bases at V and 4 bases at J; junction bases unmatched: 6. This CDR3 reads CASSESWTGVSYGYTF. As DNA, the CDR3 is TGCGCCAGCAGTGAGTCTTGGACAGGGGTATCCTATGGCTACACCTTC.

Written as DNA, the CDR3 is TGCGCCAACAAGGGGCTATGCCCCCTTAACATTCAGTACTTC. Amino acid sequence: CANKGLCPLNIQYF. The rearrangement joins TRBV5-1 to TRBJ2-4; possible D gene TRBD1, 5 bases. This CDR3 is 14 amino acids long. Germline V gene lookup returns CDR1 SGHRS and CDR2 YFSETQ. Trimming shortened V by 9 bases and J by 7 bases, and 20 bases separated the two germline ends.

The chain joins TRBV7-8 to TRBJ2-3, with no clear D. V gave up 3 bases and J gave up 1 base, with 8 bases separating them. This CDR3 spans 14 amino acids. From germline, CDR1 is SGHVS and CDR2 FQNEAQ. The CDR3 region has the DNA TGTGCCAGCAGCTTTGGATTCGGCACAGATACGCAGTATTTT. Protein sequence: CASSFGFGTDTQYF.

This clonotype was observed a few times. The genes are TRBV4-1 and TRBJ1-2; 8 bases are a match to TRBD1. The CDR3 runs to 17 residues. CDR1 and CDR2 (germline): MGHRA, YSYEKL. Trimming removed 4 bases from V and 2 bases from J; junction bases left unmatched: 12. The CDR3 DNA follows: TGCGCCAGCAGCCTCGTAATCCGGGACAGGACCAACTATGGCTACACCTTC. It yields the protein CASSLVIRDRTNYGYTF.

The DNA of the CDR3 is TGTGCCAGCAGTTCCGGCGAGCCGGTTACCTACGAGCAGTACTTC. Amino acid sequence: CASSSGEPVTYEQYF. The V gene is TRBV28, the J gene TRBJ2-7; D unclear. Deletions cut 4 bases from V and 2 bases from J, with 15 bases between. The germline V gene has CDR1 MDHEN and CDR2 SYDVKM. The CDR3 covers 15 residues.

Many counts were recorded for this clonotype. The J gene is TRBJ2-2, the V gene TRBV10-3; a possible D gene is TRBD1 (7 bases). The CDR3 totals 13 residues. V shed 6 bases and J shed 3 bases, with 8 bases lying between them. Per the germline V gene, CDR1 is ENHRY and CDR2 is SYGVKD. CDR3 in amino acids: CAISRGDTGELFF. As DNA, the CDR3 is TGTGCCATCAGCAGGGGGGACACCGGGGAGCTGTTTTTT.

J is TRBJ1-6 and V is TRBV7-9; tentatively, D is TRBD1 (6 bases). Germline V gene data show CDR1 as SEHNR and CDR2 as FQNEAQ (reference sequence). The CDR3 has 13 amino acids. V was clipped by 4 bases and J by 8 bases, with 9 bases between them. The CDR3 protein is CASSSSGDSPLHF. In DNA, the CDR3 is TGTGCCAGCAGCTCCTCAGGGGATTCACCCCTCCACTTT.

This clonotype turned up a few times. V usage is TRBV7-8 and J usage is TRBJ1-1; TRBD1 might be the D (5 bases). Germline CDR1 SGHVS, CDR2 FQNEAQ. The ends were cut back, 6 bases at V and 6 bases at J, with 11 bases in the middle. This CDR3 has 12 amino acids. The CDR3 reads CASRSNRPEAFF. In DNA, the CDR3 is TGTGCCAGCAGATCTAACAGGCCTGAAGCTTTCTTT.

This clonotype was detected only a few times. The chain uses TRBV11-2 and TRBJ2-7; TRBD2 matches at 9 bases. CDR3 length: 15 residues. Germline lookup yields CDR1 SGHAT and CDR2 FQNNGV. J was trimmed by 2 bases and V by 6 bases; bases with no gene match: 8. This chain's CDR3 is CASSLPGLATYEQYF. In nucleotides, the CDR3 is TGTGCCAGCAGTTTACCGGGACTAGCTACCTACGAGCAGTACTTC. Full variable domain (rest looked up from reference TRBV11-2 and TRBJ2-7): EAGVAQSPRYKIIEKRQSVAFWCNPISGHATLYWYQQILGQGPKLLIQFQNNGVVDDSQLPKDRFSAERLKGVDSTLKIQPAKLEDSAVYLCASSLPGLATYEQYFGPGTRLTVT.

This clonotype was picked up a small number of times. This sequence joins TRBV24-1 and TRBJ2-3; 14 bases align to TRBD2. Germline CDR1 KGHDR, CDR2 SFDVKD. Trimming removed 4 bases from V and 5 bases from J; junction bases left unmatched: 16. The CDR3 runs to 20 residues. For the CDR3, the DNA is TGTGCCACCAGTGACCCGTGGACTAGCGGGAGGAAGGGTAGAGGAGATACGCAGTATTTT. The encoded protein is CATSDPWTSGRKGRGDTQYF.

This clonotype appeared a few times. The V and J genes are TRBV12-3 or TRBV12-4 and TRBJ1-2; TRBD1 agrees at 7 bases. The CDR3 extends over 14 amino acids. V shed 0 bases and J 5 bases; nucleotides not matched to a gene: 3. The CDR3 sequence is CASSLAGTEYGYTF. The CDR3 DNA follows: TGTGCCAGCAGTTTAGCCGGGACAGAGTATGGCTACACCTTC.

At least ten counts were recorded for this clonotype. This rearrangement joins TRBV28 to TRBJ2-3; weak D call: TRBD1 (6 bases). CDR1 is MDHEN and CDR2 is SYDVKM in the germline V gene. Trimming shortened V by 5 bases and J by 6 bases, and 15 bases separated the two germline ends. There are 14 residues in the CDR3. CDR3 nucleotide sequence: TGTGCCAGCAGTACCTCTGGACAGTGGGATACGCAGTATTTT. This translates into CASSTSGQWDTQYF.

The J gene is TRBJ1-1, the V gene TRBV3-1; D is possibly TRBD1 (5 bases). The CDR3 consists of 14 residues. Germline CDR1 is LGHDT and CDR2 is YNNKEL (reference sequence). V dropped 0 bases and J dropped 6 bases, with 11 bases sitting between them. The CDR3 loop is CASSQEAGRAEAFF. CDR3 in DNA: TGTGCCAGCAGCCAAGAGGCAGGGCGGGCTGAAGCTTTCTTT.

This clonotype was picked up many times. V is TRBV5-1 and J is TRBJ1-2, with 7 bases matching TRBD1. The CDR3 is 14 residues long. J lost 4 bases, V lost 3 bases, and 6 bases had no gene match. The germline CDR1 and CDR2 sequences are SGHRS and YFSETQ. This CDR3 is CASSSDPGGYGYTF. DNA for the CDR3: TGCGCCAGCAGCTCGGACCCAGGGGGCTATGGCTACACCTTC. The entire variable domain, with the rest obtained from reference TRBV5-1 and TRBJ1-2, is as follows: KAGVTQTPRYLIKTRGQQVTLSCSPISGHRSVSWYQQTPGQGLQFLFEYFSETQRNKGNFPGRFSGRQFSNSRSEMNVSTLELGDSALYLCASSSDPGGYGYTFGSGTRLTVV.

This clonotype appeared many times. The CDR3: CASSQEGGGSRNSPLHF. The DNA for the CDR3 is TGCGCCAGCAGCCAAGAAGGAGGGGGCTCGCGGAATTCACCCCTCCACTTT. This rearrangement joins TRBV4-1 to TRBJ1-6, with 7 bases that match TRBD1. The germline V gene has CDR1 MGHRA and CDR2 YSYEKL. The CDR3 spans 17 residues. The trim removed 0 bases at V and 7 bases at J, leaving 9 bases unmatched.

A few counts support this clonotype. The chain couples TRBV24-1 to TRBJ2-1; TRBD2 matches at 12 bases. V gave up 3 bases and J gave up 0 bases; unmatched junction bases: 8. The CDR3 loop spans 19 amino acids. CDR1 KGHDR and CDR2 SFDVKD come from the germline V gene. This CDR3 reads CATSDPTSGSARSYNEQFF. CDR3 DNA: TGTGCCACCAGTGATCCGACTAGCGGGAGCGCCCGCTCCTACAATGAGCAGTTCTTC.

This clonotype was found a few times. V is TRBV20-1 and J is TRBJ2-1, with 7 positions matching TRBD2. The V gene's germline CDR1 is DFQATT and CDR2 SNEGSKA (reference sequence). The CDR3 is 12 residues long. The CDR3 region is CSGRSSYNEQFF. DNA for the CDR3: TGCAGCGGGAGGAGCTCCTACAATGAGCAGTTCTTC.

At least ten counts were recorded for this clonotype. The rearrangement links TRBV21-1 to TRBJ1-5; the table's TRBD1 call for D was not verified on the DNA. TRBV21-1 is given as a pseudogene. The CDR3 is 16 residues long. CDR3 DNA: TGTGCCAGCAGCAAAGGACCTTGGGACAGTTATCAGCCCCAGCATTTT. This gives the protein CASSKGPWDSYQPQHF.

The chain employs TRBV24-1 and TRBJ2-2; 11 bases match TRBD1. Germline CDR1 KGHDR, CDR2 SFDVKD. The CDR3 runs 17 residues. The junction had 6 bases not matched to a gene; V was cut back by 4 bases and J by 3 bases. CDR3: CATSDRGTGGDTGELFF. CDR3 in DNA: TGTGCCACCAGTGACCGCGGGACAGGGGGAGACACCGGGGAGCTGTTTTTT.

V usage is TRBV9 and J usage is TRBJ2-1, with 8 bases aligning to TRBD1. The V gene end was trimmed by 2 bases and the J gene end by 4 bases; junction bases not matched to a gene: 5. CDR1 and CDR2 (germline): SGDLS, YYNGEE. This CDR3 is 15 amino acids long. This chain's CDR3 is CASSVQGAHYNEQFF. CDR3 sequence (DNA): TGTGCCAGCAGCGTTCAGGGGGCACATTACAATGAGCAGTTCTTC.

The sample holds many counts of this clonotype. The genes are TRBV12-3 or TRBV12-4 and TRBJ1-2; D gene unclear. There are 13 residues in the CDR3. Trimming stripped 6 bases from V and 5 bases from J, with 13 bases between. CDR3 protein: CASSLSGQYGYTF. The CDR3 coding sequence is TGTGCCAGCAGCCTGTCCGGTCAATATGGCTACACCTTC.

The chain combines TRBV19 with TRBJ2-1; 9 bases line up with TRBD2. CDR3 size: 13 residues. Germline CDR1 reads LNHDA; CDR2 reads SQIVND (reference sequence). J gave up 13 bases and V 4 bases, and 8 bases lay outside the gene matches. The CDR3 reads CASSSTGLALQFF. CDR3 coding DNA: TGTGCCAGTAGTAGTACGGGACTAGCCTTACAGTTCTTC.

The chain combines TRBV12-3 or TRBV12-4 with TRBJ2-7; D may be TRBD2 (6 bases). CDR3 length: 16 amino acids. Trimming took 5 bases from V and 3 from J, leaving 20 bases between them. CDR3 bases: TGTGCCAGCAGTCGCCCGGGACTCCCGGCCGACTACGAGCAGTACTTC. Amino acid sequence: CASSRPGLPADYEQYF.

V is TRBV20-1 and J is TRBJ2-7; a weak D match, TRBD1 (6 bases). Germline CDR1 is DFQATT and CDR2 is SNEGSKA (reference sequence). V lost 6 bases to trimming and J lost 4 bases, with 13 bases between them. The CDR3 length is 12 residues. The chain's CDR3 is CSARQDLYEQYF. The CDR3 DNA is TGCAGTGCCAGACAGGACCTATACGAGCAGTACTTC.